A single sample is the source of the 32 T cell receptor beta chains below, sequenced in a study of blood T cells in healthy people across ages. A sample-barcoded 5' primer and a J-beta primer mix were used in a second PCR of roughly 6 to 11 cycles. TCRdb fed the 5' RACE reads into MiXCR, producing one record per CDR3 protein. The profile shows 650,000 to 1,000,000 distinct CDR3 sequences, 30% to 45% of them singletons. The sequencing sample was made of blood. The origin of the receptors is a man younger than 30 in good health.

This chain joins TRBV4-3 and TRBJ2-3, with a weak D call TRBD2 (5 bases). Germline assignment: CDR1 LGHNA and CDR2 YSLEER. V lost 3 bases and J lost 2, with 12 bases in between. The CDR3 loop spans 15 amino acids. In DNA form, the CDR3 reads TGCGCCAGCAGCCAGAGGACCGGGAACACAGATACGCAGTATTTT. Its translation is CASSQRTGNTDTQYF.

This clonotype was seen at least ten times. The chain recombines TRBV5-1 with TRBJ2-4; 7 positions match TRBD2. Unmatched junction bases numbered 4, after V lost 2 bases and J lost 2 bases. The germline CDR1 and CDR2 sequences are SGHRS and YFSETQ. The CDR3 loop spans 15 amino acids. CDR3 bases: TGCGCCAGCAGCTTATCCGGGACTACCAAAAACATTCAGTACTTC. It is translated as CASSLSGTTKNIQYF.

The V call is TRBV4-1, the J call TRBJ2-7, with D perhaps given as TRBD1 or TRBD2 (5 bases each). The CDR3 runs to 14 residues. CDR1 and CDR2 from the germline V gene are MGHRA and YSYEKL. Trimming shortened V by 1 base and J by 3 bases, and 10 bases separated the two germline ends. Here the CDR3 reads CASSQGGAIYEQYF. The CDR3 DNA is TGCGCCAGCAGCCAAGGAGGGGCCATCTACGAGCAGTACTTC.

The V and J genes are TRBV6-6 and TRBJ2-2, with 11 bases aligning to TRBD2. Trimming at V came to 5 bases and at J to 4 bases, leaving 3 bases not matched to a gene. The CDR3 sequence is 15 residues long. CDR1 is MNHNY and CDR2 is SVGAGI in the germline V gene (reference sequence). CDR3 nucleotide sequence: TGTGCCAGCAGTACTGGGACTAGCGGCACCGGGGAGCTGTTTTTT. It specifies CASSTGTSGTGELFF.

This chain joins TRBV10-3 and TRBJ2-1; possibly TRBD1 for D (6 bases). V was cut by 9 bases and J by 4 bases, with 10 bases left in between. Germline CDR1 reads ENHRY; CDR2 reads SYGVKD. This CDR3 is built from 12 residues. CDR3 residues: CAITDSYNEQFF. CDR3 nucleotides: TGTGCCATAACGGACAGTTACAATGAGCAGTTCTTC.

This clonotype was detected only a few times. This chain uses TRBV7-9 with TRBJ2-5; tentatively, D is TRBD1 (6 bases). The better agreement between TRBJ2-1 and the DNA end casts doubt on the J call. The CDR3 has 12 amino acids. Looked up from germline, CDR1 is SEHNR and CDR2 is FQNEAQ (reference sequence). CDR3 nucleotides: TGTGCTTTTTCAGGGGTTCAAGAGACCCAGTTCTTC. This sequence encodes CAFSGVQETQFF.

V gene TRBV28 combines with J gene TRBJ2-3, with D possibly matching TRBD1 (5 bases). The CDR3 is 14 residues long. Germline V gene sequence: CDR1 MDHEN, CDR2 SYDVKM. Between the trimmed V and J ends, which lost 8 bases and 2 bases, there was a span of 14 bases. The CDR3 region is CASAAVTDTDTQYF. DNA of the CDR3: TGTGCCAGCGCCGCGGTGACAGACACAGATACGCAGTATTTT.

This clonotype has a handful of counts. This chain uses TRBV12-3 or TRBV12-4 with TRBJ1-6; D ambiguous. CDR3 size: 14 residues. Trimming left V 7 bases short and J 4 bases short, with 11 bases between. CDR3 DNA: TGTGCCAGCACCTCTTTTGGTTATAATTCACCCCTCCACTTT. It is translated as CASTSFGYNSPLHF.

The rearrangement links TRBV20-1 to TRBJ2-1; TRBD2 matches 10 bases. The J call is doubtful: the DNA matches TRBJ2-7 better. This CDR3 is built from 15 residues. Germline V lookup: CDR1 DFQATT, CDR2 SNEGSKA (reference sequence). The CDR3 loop is CSARLSGGIYNEQYF. In DNA form, the CDR3 reads TGCAGTGCCCGCCTTAGCGGGGGGATTTACAATGAGCAGTACTTC.

This clonotype showed up just a few times. V and J are TRBV3-1 and TRBJ2-3; D gene uncertain. With 4 bases removed from V and 0 bases from J, the gap between germline ends came to 11 bases. The V gene's germline CDR1 is LGHDT and CDR2 YNNKEL (reference sequence). This CDR3 spans 15 amino acids. CDR3 amino acids: CASSPSGRSTDTQYF. The DNA of the CDR3 is TGTGCCAGCAGCCCGTCCGGGCGGAGCACAGATACGCAGTATTTT.

The chain carries TRBV12-3 or TRBV12-4 and TRBJ2-2, with unresolved D. Trimming cost V 5 bases and J 4 bases, with 14 bases left between them. The CDR3 runs 15 residues. As DNA, the CDR3 is TGTGCCAGCAGTCCTTTAGGTGCGGTCACCGGGGAGCTGTTTTTT. Translating gives CASSPLGAVTGELFF.

In DNA, the CDR3 is TGTGCCAGCAGCTTTCCAGGGGGACACCAAGAGACCCAGTACTTC. Amino acid sequence: CASSFPGGHQETQYF. V is TRBV5-6 and J is TRBJ2-5, with TRBD1 matching 7 bases. This CDR3 spans 15 amino acids. After removal of 2 bases from V and 0 bases from J, the junction contained 4 bases not matched to a gene. Germline assignment: CDR1 SGHDT and CDR2 YYEEEE.

The rearrangement uses TRBV12-3 or TRBV12-4 and TRBJ1-1; D possibly corresponds to TRBD1 (5 bases). V lost 5 bases and J lost 4, with 11 bases in between. CDR3 length: 13 amino acids. The CDR3 protein is CASSIQQATEAFF. The CDR3 DNA follows: TGTGCCAGCAGTATCCAACAGGCCACTGAAGCTTTCTTT.

CDR3: CASIPDPGLWGYGYTF. In DNA, the CDR3 is TGTGCCAGCATCCCCGATCCGGGACTGTGGGGCTATGGCTACACCTTC. This chain joins TRBV6-5 and TRBJ1-2, with a tentative D call TRBD1 (5 bases). V lost 7 bases and J lost 4, with 22 bases in between. This CDR3 has 16 residues. Germline-derived CDR1 and CDR2 are MNHEY and SVGAGI.

The chain recombines TRBV4-1 with TRBJ1-5, with D maybe TRBD1 (6 bases). V was clipped by 5 bases and J by 0 bases, with 11 bases between them. Looked up from germline, CDR1 is MGHRA and CDR2 is YSYEKL. There are 15 residues in the CDR3. The CDR3 DNA is TGCGCCAGCAGCACGGACAGTTATAGCAATCAGCCCCAGCATTTT. It yields the protein CASSTDSYSNQPQHF.

This chain links TRBV6-1 with TRBJ1-5; maybe TRBD1 (6 bases). V lost 10 bases and J 4 bases, leaving 20 bases between the germline ends. CDR3 length: 15 amino acids. The germline V gene has CDR1 MNHNS and CDR2 SASEGT. The CDR3 loop reads CATEAVGGQNQPQHF. CDR3 DNA sequence: TGTGCCACCGAGGCAGTTGGGGGGCAGAATCAGCCCCAGCATTTT.

This clonotype has a count of ten or more. The chain recombines TRBV10-3 with TRBJ2-1, with TRBD1 as a possible D gene (6 bases). Trimming shortened V by 4 bases and J by 6 bases, and 13 bases separated the two germline ends. From germline, CDR1 is ENHRY and CDR2 SYGVKD. The CDR3 has 14 amino acids. CDR3: CAISVDRSGNEQFF. The CDR3 region has the DNA TGTGCCATCAGTGTAGACAGGTCTGGCAATGAGCAGTTCTTC.

This clonotype was observed many times. The J gene is TRBJ1-2, the V gene TRBV12-3 or TRBV12-4, with D hard to call. The CDR3 has 13 residues. V was clipped by 5 bases and J by 8 bases, with 15 bases between them. The chain's CDR3 is CASSPQRGSGYTF. The CDR3 DNA sequence: TGTGCCAGCAGTCCGCAGCGGGGAAGCGGCTACACCTTC.

This clonotype was detected many times. The chain has TRBV19 and TRBJ2-3; 7 positions agree with TRBD1. This CDR3 is built from 14 residues. The germline V gene has CDR1 LNHDA and CDR2 SQIVND (reference sequence). V shed 6 bases and J 1 base; nucleotides not matched to a gene: 4. The CDR3 reads CASRTGVGTDTQYF. The CDR3 nucleotides are TGTGCCAGTAGAACAGGGGTGGGCACAGATACGCAGTATTTT.

This clonotype turned up a few times. The rearrangement links TRBV5-1 to TRBJ2-5; 12 bases are a match to TRBD2. CDR3 length: 15 residues. The V and J ends lost 4 bases and 3 bases, in that order; junction bases with no gene match: 4. The germline V gene encodes CDR1 SGHRS and CDR2 YFSETQ. CDR3 sequence reads: CASSPSSGGEETQYF. Here the CDR3 DNA reads TGCGCCAGCAGCCCCTCTAGCGGGGGGGAAGAGACCCAGTACTTC. Drawing the rest from reference TRBV5-1 and TRBJ2-5, the complete variable domain is KAGVTQTPRYLIKTRGQQVTLSCSPISGHRSVSWYQQTPGQGLQFLFEYFSETQRNKGNFPGRFSGRQFSNSRSEMNVSTLELGDSALYLCASSPSSGGEETQYFGPGTRLLVL.

About this clonotype itself: This could be a read error, since a much larger clone is one nucleotide away. V is TRBV6-2 or TRBV6-3 and J is TRBJ2-6; a possible D gene is TRBD1 (5 bases). Per the germline V gene, CDR1 is MNHEY and CDR2 is SVGEGT. The CDR3 spans 14 residues. Here the CDR3 reads CASSQSSGADVLTF. DNA for the CDR3: TGTGCCAGCAGTCAAAGCTCTGGGGCCGACGTCCTGACTTTC.

CDR3 protein: CASSLAVQGTDTQYF. In DNA, the CDR3 is TGCGCCAGCAGCTTGGCTGTACAGGGTACAGATACGCAGTATTTT. The V call is TRBV5-1, the J call TRBJ2-3; D might be TRBD1 (6 bases). Germline CDR1 is SGHRS and CDR2 is YFSETQ. The CDR3 consists of 15 residues. Trimming took 0 bases from V and 3 from J, leaving 11 bases between them.

This clonotype was observed a few times. This sequence joins TRBV6-6 and TRBJ2-7, with D perhaps given as TRBD1 or TRBD2 (5 bases each). Germline CDR1 and CDR2: MNHNY and SVGAGI (reference sequence). This CDR3 has 14 residues. V lost 2 bases and J 12 bases, leaving 20 bases between the germline ends. The CDR3: CASSYPNRDGLGYF. The CDR3 DNA reads as TGTGCCAGCAGTTACCCCAATCGGGACGGGCTTGGGTACTTC.

The gene calls are TRBV5-5 and TRBJ1-5; 7 nucleotides line up with TRBD1. Per germline, CDR1 SGHKS and CDR2 YYEKEE (reference sequence). The trim removed 4 bases at V and 5 bases at J, leaving 6 bases unmatched. There are 14 residues in the CDR3. In DNA form, the CDR3 reads TGTGCCAGCAGCCGACAGGGTTTGTATCAGCCCCAGCATTTT. It translates to CASSRQGLYQPQHF.

The rearrangement joins TRBV7-2 to TRBJ2-1, with 9 bases identical to TRBD1. The length of the CDR3 is 14 residues. Germline V gene lookup returns CDR1 SGHTA and CDR2 FQGNSA. The V gene end was trimmed by 5 bases and the J gene end by 12 bases; junction bases not matched to a gene: 11. Here the CDR3 reads CASSPRPGQGSQFF. CDR3 coding DNA: TGTGCCAGCAGCCCGCGACCGGGACAGGGATCGCAGTTCTTC.

The J gene is TRBJ2-1, the V gene TRBV3-1; unclear D gene. V lost 2 bases and J 8 bases, leaving 10 bases between the germline ends. This CDR3 comprises 13 residues. Looked up from germline, CDR1 is LGHDT and CDR2 is YNNKEL (reference sequence). The CDR3 DNA reads TGTGCCAGCAGCCAAAACAACGCGGATGAGCAGTTCTTC. Translated: CASSQNNADEQFF.

This sequence joins TRBV30 and TRBJ2-5, with D uncertain. Germline V CDR1 and CDR2: GTSNPN, SVGIG (reference sequence). The CDR3 totals 13 residues. V lost 1 base and J 2 bases, leaving 8 bases between the germline ends. DNA for the CDR3: TGTGCCTGGAGTGGTCAACGACAAGAGACCCAGTACTTC. Translation: CAWSGQRQETQYF.

This clonotype was counted ten times or more. The V gene is TRBV3-1, the J gene TRBJ2-3, with a weak D call TRBD2 (5 bases). CDR3 size: 15 residues. Germline CDR1 reads LGHDT; CDR2 reads YNNKEL (reference sequence). V gave up 0 bases and J gave up 4 bases, with 11 bases separating them. The CDR3 spells CASSQDATIADTQYF. In DNA, the CDR3 is TGTGCCAGCAGCCAAGACGCGACTATTGCAGATACGCAGTATTTT.

The J gene is TRBJ1-2, the V gene TRBV20-1; D is ambiguous. Per the germline V gene, CDR1 is DFQATT and CDR2 is SNEGSKA (reference sequence). Deletions cut 3 bases from V and 7 bases from J, with 15 bases between. The length of the CDR3 is 13 residues. CDR3 DNA: TGCAGTGCTAGCCATCCGGGGATGAGTGGCTACACCTTC. It encodes CSASHPGMSGYTF.

CDR3 amino acids: CSASTGPGEQYF. CDR3 bases: TGCAGTGCGAGCACAGGCCCAGGCGAGCAGTACTTC. The V call is TRBV20-1, the J call TRBJ2-5, with D possibly TRBD1 on 5 matching bases. TRBJ2-7 explains the end of the DNA better; the J call may be wrong. Germline V gene lookup returns CDR1 DFQATT and CDR2 SNEGSKA (reference sequence). The CDR3 is 12 residues long.

The rearrangement joins TRBV5-1 to TRBJ2-5, with D perhaps matching TRBD1 (5 bases). The CDR3 consists of 15 residues. The V end lost 3 bases, the J end lost 6 bases, and 18 bases lay between the germline ends. The germline gives CDR1 SGHRS, CDR2 YFSETQ. In nucleotides, the CDR3 is TGCGCCAGCAGCTCGCGGCCGTGGGGCAGGAAGACCCAGTACTTC. Protein: CASSSRPWGRKTQYF.

This clonotype was observed once. This rearrangement joins TRBV6-6 to TRBJ2-6; no clear D. The length of the CDR3 is 13 residues. Germline V gene lookup returns CDR1 MNHNY and CDR2 SVGAGI (reference sequence). Trimming took off 4 bases at V and 4 bases at J, with 5 bases between the two ends. In DNA, the CDR3 is TGTGCCAGCAGTTCCCAGGGGGCCAACGTCCTGACTTTC. The encoded protein is CASSSQGANVLTF.